The T cell receptor (beta chain) described here comes from a study of blood T cell repertoires in COVID-19. Profiled with immunoSEQ multiplex PCR; TCRdb holds only in-frame clones, not every one. The repertoire consists of 250,000 to 300,000 clones, with roughly 86% occurring once and the leading ten covering under 3.5%. This clone has more than one count but fewer than ten. CDR3 length: 14 amino acids. Germline loops: CDR1 LGHDT, CDR2 YNNKEL (reference sequence). The ends were cut back, 4 bases at V and 5 bases at J, with 15 bases in the middle. V is TRBV3-1 (or the pseudogene TRBV3-2) and J is TRBJ2-7; D possibly corresponds to TRBD1 (6 bases). The sequenced sample consisted of PBMCs or T cells enriched from blood (not recorded which). The sequence was collected from a woman between 50 and 59 years old who had been exposed to COVID-19. The chain's CDR3 is CASSPQGQWNEQYF. The CDR3 DNA follows: TGTGCCAGCAGCCCGCAGGGGCAGTGGAACGAGCAGTACTTC.